This entry describes one TCR beta chain. The antigen is not known. The CDR3 is 15 amino acids. Germline V lookup: CDR1 MNHNS, CDR2 SASEGT. A 5'RACE template switching approach incorporating UMIs was used to make TCR beta cDNA. Reprocessing the 5' RACE reads, TCRdb reports a single entry for every CDR3 protein and omits DNA. This table lists 350,000 to 450,000 distinct CDR3 sequences. This sample is part of a study of T cells expressing NK-cell markers. Study-level information: All TCR beta repertoires analysed originated from sorted CD3+CD56+NKG2C+, CD3+CD56+NKG2C- and CD3+CD56-NKG2C+ T cells. Among the eight sequenced donors, seven tested HCMV-seropositive and one tested seronegative.

Points from the study as a whole: There were a few donors in whom these clonotypes also led the CD3+CD56-NKG2C+ fraction.

The chain recombines TRBV6-1 with TRBJ2-1; the D call from TCRdb, TRBD2, cannot be confirmed without DNA. The TCR sequence derives from a man aged 18-75 years in good health. The sequenced material came from blood T cells: a sorted CD56 or NKG2C T cell subset, CD4+ or CD8+ T cells, or bulk PBMC T cells (not recorded which). The CDR3 reads CAASPRTSGSGGQFF.